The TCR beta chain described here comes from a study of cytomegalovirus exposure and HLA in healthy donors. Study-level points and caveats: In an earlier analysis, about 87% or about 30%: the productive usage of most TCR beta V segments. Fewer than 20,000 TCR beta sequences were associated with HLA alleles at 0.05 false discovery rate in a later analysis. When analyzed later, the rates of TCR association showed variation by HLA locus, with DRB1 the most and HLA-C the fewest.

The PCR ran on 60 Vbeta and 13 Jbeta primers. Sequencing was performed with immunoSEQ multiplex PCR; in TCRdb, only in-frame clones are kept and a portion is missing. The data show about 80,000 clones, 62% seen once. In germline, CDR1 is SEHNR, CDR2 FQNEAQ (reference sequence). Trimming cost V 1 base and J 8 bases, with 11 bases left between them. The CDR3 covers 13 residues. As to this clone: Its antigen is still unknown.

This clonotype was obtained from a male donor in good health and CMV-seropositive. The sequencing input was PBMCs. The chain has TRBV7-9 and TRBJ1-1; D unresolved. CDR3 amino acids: CASSLDGWAEAFF. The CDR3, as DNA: TGTGCCAGCAGCTTAGATGGTTGGGCAGAAGCTTTCTTT.